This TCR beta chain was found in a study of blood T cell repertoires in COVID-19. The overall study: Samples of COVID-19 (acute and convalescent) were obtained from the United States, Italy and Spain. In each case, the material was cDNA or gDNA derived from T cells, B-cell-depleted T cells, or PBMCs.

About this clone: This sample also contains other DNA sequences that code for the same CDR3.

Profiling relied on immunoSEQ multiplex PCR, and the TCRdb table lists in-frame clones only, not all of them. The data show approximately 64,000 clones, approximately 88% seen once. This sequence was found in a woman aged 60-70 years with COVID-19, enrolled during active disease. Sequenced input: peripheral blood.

CDR3 in DNA: TGTGCCAGTAGTACCACAGGGGGCGATGGCTACACCTTC. It codes for CASSTTGGDGYTF. The V gene is TRBV19, the J gene TRBJ1-2, with 9 nucleotides matching TRBD1. V was pared by 4 bases and J by 6 bases, with 3 bases of the junction left unmatched. There are 13 residues in the CDR3. CDR1 and CDR2 from the germline V gene are LNHDA and SQIVND (reference sequence).